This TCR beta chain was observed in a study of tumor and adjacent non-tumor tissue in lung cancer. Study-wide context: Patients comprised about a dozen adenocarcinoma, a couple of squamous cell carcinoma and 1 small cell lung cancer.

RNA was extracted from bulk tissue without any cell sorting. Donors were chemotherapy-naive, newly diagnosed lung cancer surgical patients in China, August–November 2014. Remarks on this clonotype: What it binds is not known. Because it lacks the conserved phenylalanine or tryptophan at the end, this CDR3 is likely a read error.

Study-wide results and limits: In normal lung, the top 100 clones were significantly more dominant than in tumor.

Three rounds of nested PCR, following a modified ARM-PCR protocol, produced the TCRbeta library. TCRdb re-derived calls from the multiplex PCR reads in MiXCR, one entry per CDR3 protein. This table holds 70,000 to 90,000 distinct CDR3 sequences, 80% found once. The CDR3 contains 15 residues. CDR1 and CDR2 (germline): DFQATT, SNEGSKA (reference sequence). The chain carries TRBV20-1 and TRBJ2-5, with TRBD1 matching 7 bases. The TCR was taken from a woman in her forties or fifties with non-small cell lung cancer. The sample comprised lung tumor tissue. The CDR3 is CNAKDVTGQQETQYL. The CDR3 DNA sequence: TGCAATGCCAAGGATGTGACAGGGCAGCAAGAGACCCAGTACTTG.